The rows below give T cell receptor beta chains drawn from one sample of a study of blood T cell repertoires in COVID-19. Generated by immunoSEQ multiplex PCR, the TCRdb table keeps only in-frame clones and is missing some. The top ten clones hold roughly 7.7% of a sample with approximately 33,000 clones, roughly 88% of them seen once. The sample consisted of peripheral blood. The source of these receptors is a man in his fifties or sixties with COVID-19, enrolled during active disease. Both conserved end residues are part of each CDR3. Each record gives: D gene, CDR3 length, V gene, clone size, J gene, CDR3 DNA, CDR3 protein. D genes are given only for firm matches. Not every row has a clone size; where given, it reads once, few, many or a size class.

D: .
length: 13
V: TRBV2
size: .
J: TRBJ1-3
DNA: TGTGCCAGCAGGTCCCTCTCTGGAAACACCATATATTTT
CDR3: CASRSLSGNTIYF

D: .
length: 13
V: TRBV29-1
size: .
J: TRBJ1-1
DNA: TGCAGCGTCCCGGGACACCGAGGGACTGAAGCTTTCTTT
CDR3: CSVPGHRGTEAFF

D: TRBD2
length: 17
V: TRBV4-2
size: .
J: TRBJ2-3
DNA: TGTGCCAGCAGCCAAGATTTGGCTAGCGGAGGCTCAGATACGCAGTATTTT
CDR3: CASSQDLASGGSDTQYF

D: TRBD1
length: 13
V: TRBV19
size: once
J: TRBJ1-1
DNA: TGTGCCAGTAGGTCCCAGGGGGCGACTGAAGCTTTCTTT
CDR3: CASRSQGATEAFF

D: TRBD1
length: 14
V: TRBV9
size: .
J: TRBJ2-7
DNA: TGTGCCAGCAGCGCGGGACAGAGCTCCTACGAGCAGTACTTC
CDR3: CASSAGQSSYEQYF

D: TRBD1
length: 15
V: TRBV9
size: .
J: TRBJ2-1
DNA: TGTGCCAGCAGCCTACAGGGGAACACCTACAATGAGCAGTTCTTC
CDR3: CASSLQGNTYNEQFF

D: .
length: 13
V: TRBV7-9
size: .
J: TRBJ1-1
DNA: TGTGCCAGCAGCTTTCGACAGACCACTGAAGCTTTCTTT
CDR3: CASSFRQTTEAFF

D: TRBD2
length: 17
V: TRBV25-1
size: .
J: TRBJ2-2
DNA: TGTGCCAGCAGTGGACTAAGCGGGAGGGCGAGTACCGGGGAGCTGTTTTTT
CDR3: CASSGLSGRASTGELFF

D: TRBD2
length: 15
V: TRBV5-1
size: .
J: TRBJ2-1
DNA: TGCGCCAGCAGCGTTACTAGCGGGAGCATCAATGAGCAGTTCTTC
CDR3: CASSVTSGSINEQFF

D: .
length: 12
V: TRBV2
size: .
J: TRBJ2-1
DNA: TGTGCCAGCGACGGGAGCTACAATGAGCAGTTCTTC
CDR3: CASDGSYNEQFF

D: .
length: 14
V: TRBV2
size: .
J: TRBJ2-5
DNA: TGTGCCAGCAGTTTCGAGGGTAGTTGGGAGACCCAGTACTTC
CDR3: CASSFEGSWETQYF

D: .
length: 11
V: TRBV6-5
size: .
J: TRBJ1-1
DNA: TGTGCTACCACTAGGAACACTGAAGCTTTCTTT
CDR3: CATTRNTEAFF

D: .
length: 14
V: TRBV19
size: once
J: TRBJ2-1
DNA: TGTGCCAGTAGTCGAGGGTTAGAGTCTCGAGGGCAGTTCTTC
CDR3: CASSRGLESRGQFF

D: .
length: 15
V: TRBV7-2
size: .
J: TRBJ1-4
DNA: TGTGCCAGCAGCCTCGATAGTACGTCGCTCGAAAAACTGTTTTTT
CDR3: CASSLDSTSLEKLFF

D: .
length: 16
V: TRBV7-2
size: .
J: TRBJ2-1
DNA: TGTGCCAGCAGCTTAGGCTGGACAGTTTCTTACAATGAGCAGTTCTTC
CDR3: CASSLGWTVSYNEQFF

D: TRBD2
length: 15
V: TRBV9
size: .
J: TRBJ2-1
DNA: TGTGCCAGCAGCGTGGGCGGGAGCGGTTTAAATGAGCAGTTCTTC
CDR3: CASSVGGSGLNEQFF

D: TRBD2
length: 15
V: TRBV13
size: .
J: TRBJ2-5
DNA: TGTGCCAGCAGCTTCGAAGCGGGAGGCAGGGAGACCCAGTACTTC
CDR3: CASSFEAGGRETQYF

D: TRBD2
length: 15
V: TRBV4-1
size: .
J: TRBJ2-2
DNA: TGCGCCAGCAGCCGTGGCGGGAGAGGCACCGGGGAGCTGTTTTTT
CDR3: CASSRGGRGTGELFF

D: TRBD2
length: 16
V: TRBV5-6
size: .
J: TRBJ2-7
DNA: TGTGCCAGCAGCCGCCGAATAGCGGGAGTTGGGGGAGCGCAGTACTTC
CDR3: CASSRRIAGVGGAQYF

D: .
length: 14
V: TRBV2
size: few
J: TRBJ2-2
DNA: TGTGCCAGCAGTGAGGGACAAGGTTCCGGGGAGCTGTTTTTT
CDR3: CASSEGQGSGELFF

D: TRBD1
length: 16
V: TRBV7-8
size: .
J: TRBJ2-3
DNA: TGTGCCAGCAGCTTAGAAGGGACAGGGAGCACAGATACGCAGTATTTT
CDR3: CASSLEGTGSTDTQYF

D: TRBD1
length: 17
V: TRBV6-1
size: .
J: TRBJ2-6
DNA: TGTGCCAGCAGTGGGACAGGAGTCAGCTCTGGGGCCAACGTCCTGACTTTC
CDR3: CASSGTGVSSGANVLTF

D: TRBD2
length: 17
V: TRBV3-1/TRBV3-2
size: .
J: TRBJ2-2
DNA: TGTGCCAGCAGCCAAGATGGGTCGGGAGGGCCGATCGGGGAGCTGTTTTTT
CDR3: CASSQDGSGGPIGELFF

D: TRBD2
length: 17
V: TRBV5-1
size: .
J: TRBJ2-3
DNA: TGCGCCAGCAGCCTTGAGACTAGCGGGAGGGGAATGAATACGCAGTATTTT
CDR3: CASSLETSGRGMNTQYF

D: .
length: 17
V: TRBV30
size: .
J: TRBJ2-2
DNA: TGTGCCTGGAGTAGGTGGTCTAGCGTAACGAACACCGGGGAGCTGTTTTTT
CDR3: CAWSRWSSVTNTGELFF

D: .
length: 16
V: TRBV5-8
size: .
J: TRBJ2-2
DNA: TGTGCCAGCAGCCCCAGGGGACGTGTGGGCATCGGGGAGCTGTTTTTT
CDR3: CASSPRGRVGIGELFF

D: .
length: 13
V: TRBV12-3/TRBV12-4
size: .
J: TRBJ2-7
DNA: TGTGCCAGCAGTTTAGGAGGGCGGTACGAGCAGTACTTC
CDR3: CASSLGGRYEQYF

D: TRBD1
length: 15
V: TRBV6-1
size: .
J: TRBJ1-6
DNA: TGTGCCAGCAGTGGACAGGGAAAGCGGCGTTCACCCCTCCACTTT
CDR3: CASSGQGKRRSPLHF

D: .
length: 13
V: TRBV5-6
size: .
J: TRBJ2-5
DNA: TGTGCCAGCAGCTTGGACGGGGGTGGGACCCAGTACTTC
CDR3: CASSLDGGGTQYF

D: .
length: 16
V: TRBV24-1
size: .
J: TRBJ2-1
DNA: TGTGCCACCAGTGATTTTGGGGGAGGCGCCTACAATGAGCAGTTCTTC
CDR3: CATSDFGGGAYNEQFF

D: .
length: 15
V: TRBV27
size: .
J: TRBJ2-3
DNA: TGTGCCAGCAGTTCACTAATGATCCACACAGATACGCAGTATTTT
CDR3: CASSSLMIHTDTQYF

D: .
length: 12
V: TRBV21-1
size: .
J: TRBJ2-1
DNA: TGTGCCAGCAGCGGACAGTACAATGAGCAGTTCTTC
CDR3: CASSGQYNEQFF

D: .
length: 13
V: TRBV12-3/TRBV12-4
size: .
J: TRBJ1-2
DNA: TGTGCCAGCAGTTTCTCGGGAGATTATGGCTACACCTTC
CDR3: CASSFSGDYGYTF

D: TRBD1
length: 14
V: TRBV9
size: .
J: TRBJ1-2
DNA: TGTGCCAGCAGCGTAGCCCAGGGGGACTATGGCTACACCTTC
CDR3: CASSVAQGDYGYTF

D: .
length: 16
V: TRBV30
size: .
J: TRBJ1-4
DNA: TGTGCCTGGAGGTCGGGTCGTTTGAGAACTAATGAAAAACTGTTTTTT
CDR3: CAWRSGRLRTNEKLFF

D: TRBD2
length: 19
V: TRBV30
size: .
J: TRBJ2-1
DNA: TGTGCCTGGAGCCCACATGGCCGACTAGCGGGCAGCTCCTACAATGAGCAGTTCTTC
CDR3: CAWSPHGRLAGSSYNEQFF

D: .
length: 17
V: TRBV25-1
size: .
J: TRBJ2-2
DNA: TGTGCCAGCAGTGAAGCTGGGCAGAAACCGAACACCGGGGAGCTGTTTTTT
CDR3: CASSEAGQKPNTGELFF

D: .
length: 14
V: TRBV25-1
size: once
J: TRBJ1-1
DNA: TGTGCCAGCAGCCCACAGGGTCGAGGCACTGAAGCTTTCTTT
CDR3: CASSPQGRGTEAFF

D: .
length: 15
V: TRBV15
size: .
J: TRBJ1-5
DNA: TGTGCCACCAGCACAGTGGACAGATCGAATCAGCCCCAGCATTTT
CDR3: CATSTVDRSNQPQHF

D: TRBD2
length: 17
V: TRBV5-1
size: .
J: TRBJ2-1
DNA: TGCGCCAGCAGGCCGGATAGCGGGCAGAGCTCCTACAATGAGCAGTTCTTC
CDR3: CASRPDSGQSSYNEQFF

D: TRBD1
length: 16
V: TRBV28
size: .
J: TRBJ2-7
DNA: TGTGCCAGCAGTCAGGGGTGGGGACAGAACTCCTACGAGCAGTACTTC
CDR3: CASSQGWGQNSYEQYF

D: TRBD2
length: 18
V: TRBV9
size: .
J: TRBJ2-3
DNA: TGTGCCAGCAGCTTAGCGAGCGGGAGCATTACTTTGACAGATACGCAGTATTTT
CDR3: CASSLASGSITLTDTQYF